This T cell receptor (beta chain) emerged from a study of shared clonotypes between healthy human individuals. Across the study: The study used three CD4 naive, three CD4 memory, two CD8 naive and one CD8 memory plate per donor.

Notes on this clone: Its matching antigen is unknown.

General study findings and limits: Clonotype sharing among donors was expected to depend on sequencing depth.

Original processing methods: In the immunoSEQ data, sequences were junction-only and lacked quality scores, so filtering differed. Sequenced by immunoSEQ multiplex PCR; TCRdb stores in-frame clones only, minus some. D and trimming come from the DNA, and the V and J calls and clone size come from that table. The profile shows about 1.1 million clones, 75% to 85% of them singletons. Germline CDR1 reads MNHNY; CDR2 reads SVGAGI (reference sequence). The V end was cut by 2 bases, the J end by 0 bases, with 13 bases between. The CDR3 loop spans 16 amino acids. The sequenced sample consisted of memory CD4+ T cells from PBMCs. Subset denoted: CD45RA-negative fraction. The clonotype was recovered from a man younger than 35 in good health. Some clones in this sample may be carry-over from other donors' samples. This chain uses TRBV6-6 with TRBJ2-5; D might be TRBD1 or TRBD2, each matching 5 bases. CDR3 sequence (DNA): TGTGCCAGCAGTTACGACCCCCGGGGCAACCAAGAGACCCAGTACTTC. As protein: CASSYDPRGNQETQYF.